Sequencing of this T cell receptor (beta chain) was carried out in a study of OX40 agonist ivuxolimab in advanced cancers. Study outcomes and limitations: Partial responders dosed at 0.1-3.0 mg/kg displayed clonal expansion ranking among the lowest. Expanded peripheral T cell antigen specificity was not determined.

A note on this clone: Antigen unknown.

Exclusion applied to patients with autoimmune disease history or systemic immunosuppression. Data came from immunoSEQ multiplex PCR; TCRdb stores just in-frame clones and leaves some out. In the table there are about 100,000 clones, about nine tenths of which are singletons. The CDR3 spans 15 residues. V was shortened by 3 bases and J by 0 bases, with 6 bases between the two germline ends. From germline, CDR1 is KGHSH and CDR2 LQKENI. The sample consisted of CD4+ or CD8+ T cells sorted from blood, taken in a trial of the OX40 agonist ivuxolimab. J is TRBJ2-6 and V is TRBV18; D gene uncertain. This receptor was obtained from an adult with an advanced solid tumor such as melanoma, head and neck, liver or kidney cancer. This CDR3 is CASSPSSSGANVLTF. The CDR3 DNA is TGTGCCAGCTCACCTTCCTCCTCTGGGGCCAACGTCCTGACTTTC.